This T cell receptor (beta chain) stems from a study of blood T cell repertoires in COVID-19. Sequencing used immunoSEQ multiplex PCR; TCRdb keeps in-frame clones, though not all of them. The sample lists roughly 160,000 clones, over 75% occurring once. The CDR3 totals 18 residues. Trimming took off 0 bases at V and 5 bases at J, with 19 bases between the two ends. Per the germline V gene, CDR1 is SGHVS and CDR2 is FQNEAQ. Enrollees, roughly 18 to 89 years old, lived in 24 US areas. Assignments of participants to cohorts depended upon their own reported clinical history. The receptor was isolated from a woman between 40 and 55 years old with acute COVID-19. The V and J genes are TRBV7-8 and TRBJ2-2; the D gene is possibly TRBD1 (5 bases). The sequenced sample was PBMCs or T cells enriched from blood (not recorded which). CDR3 bases: TGTGCCAGCAGCTTAGCGTCACAGGCGTTCATCAGGACCGGGGAGCTGTTTTTT. This translates into CASSLASQAFIRTGELFF. Full variable domain (rest looked up from reference TRBV7-8 and TRBJ2-2): GAGVSQSPRYKVAKRGQDVALRCDPISGHVSLFWYQQALGQGPEFLTYFQNEAQLDKSGLPSDRFFAERPEGSVSTLKIQRTQQEDSAVYLCASSLASQAFIRTGELFFGEGSRLTVL.